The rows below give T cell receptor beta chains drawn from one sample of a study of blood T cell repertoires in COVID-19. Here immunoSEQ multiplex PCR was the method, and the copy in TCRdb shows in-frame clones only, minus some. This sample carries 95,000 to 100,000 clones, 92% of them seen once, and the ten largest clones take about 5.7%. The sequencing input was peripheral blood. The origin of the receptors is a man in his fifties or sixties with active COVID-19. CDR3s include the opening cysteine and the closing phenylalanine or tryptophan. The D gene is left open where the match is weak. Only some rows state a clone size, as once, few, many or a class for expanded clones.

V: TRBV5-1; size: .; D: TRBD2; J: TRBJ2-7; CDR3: CASSFQAGTSGRIYEQYF; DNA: TGCGCCAGCAGCTTTCAAGCCGGGACTAGCGGGAGGATCTACGAGCAGTACTTC
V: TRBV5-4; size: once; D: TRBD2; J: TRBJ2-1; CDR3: CASSIGREVSNEQFF; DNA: TGTGCCAGCAGCATAGGGCGGGAGGTTTCCAATGAGCAGTTCTTC
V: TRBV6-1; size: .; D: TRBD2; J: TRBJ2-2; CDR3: CASSEGVGRDTGELFF; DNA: TGTGCCAGCAGTGAGGGTGTCGGGAGGGACACCGGGGAGCTGTTTTTT
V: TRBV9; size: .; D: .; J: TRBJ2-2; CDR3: CASSVDLRAGELFF; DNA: TGTGCCAGCAGCGTAGACCTACGGGCCGGGGAGCTGTTTTTT
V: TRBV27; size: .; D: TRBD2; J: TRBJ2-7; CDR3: CASGTFGRAPYEQYF; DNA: TGTGCCAGCGGCACTTTTGGGAGGGCCCCCTACGAGCAGTACTTC
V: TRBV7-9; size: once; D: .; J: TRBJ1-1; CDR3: CASSLTGVNTEAFF; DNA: TGTGCCAGCAGCTTGACCGGGGTAAACACTGAAGCTTTCTTT
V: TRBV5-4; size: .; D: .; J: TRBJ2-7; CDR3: CASSLEGPSGQYF; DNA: TGTGCCAGCAGCTTGGAAGGCCCTTCGGGGCAGTACTTC
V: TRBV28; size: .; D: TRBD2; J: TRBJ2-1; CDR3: CASSSFTGTSGSYEQFF; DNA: TGTGCCAGCAGTTCCTTTACCGGGACTAGCGGGAGTTATGAGCAGTTCTTC
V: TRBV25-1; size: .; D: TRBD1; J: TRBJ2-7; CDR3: CASRETGGNEQYF; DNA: TGTGCCAGCAGGGAGACAGGGGGCAACGAGCAGTACTTC
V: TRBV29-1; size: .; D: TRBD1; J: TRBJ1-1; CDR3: CSVVTGTNTEAFF; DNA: TGCAGCGTTGTGACAGGGACGAACACTGAAGCTTTCTTT
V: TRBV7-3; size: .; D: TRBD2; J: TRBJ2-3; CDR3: CASSLLAGGTDTQYF; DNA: TGTGCCAGCAGCCTTCTAGCGGGAGGAACAGATACGCAGTATTTT
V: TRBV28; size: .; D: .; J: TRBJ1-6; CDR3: CASSGRGSRSPLHF; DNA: TGTGCCAGCAGCGGACGGGGGTCGAGGTCACCCCTCCACTTT
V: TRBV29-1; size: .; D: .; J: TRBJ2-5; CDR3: CSVLQETQYF; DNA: TGCAGCGTCCTCCAAGAGACCCAGTACTTC
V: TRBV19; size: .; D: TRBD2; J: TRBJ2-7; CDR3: CASSIDWSPRASGRTSSYEQYF; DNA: TGTGCCAGTAGTATAGATTGGAGTCCCCGGGCTAGCGGGAGGACGAGCTCCTACGAGCAGTACTTC
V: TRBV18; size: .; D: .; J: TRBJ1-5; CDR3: CASSQVGGQPQHF; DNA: TGTGCCAGCTCGCAAGTGGGGGGTCAGCCCCAGCATTTT
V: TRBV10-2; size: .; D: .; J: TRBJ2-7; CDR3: CASSEEGRGRGEQYF; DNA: TGCGCCAGCAGTGAGGAAGGCAGGGGGCGGGGGGAGCAGTACTTC
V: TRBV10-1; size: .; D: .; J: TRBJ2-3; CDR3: CASSDSTDTQYF; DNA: TGCGCCAGCAGTGATAGTACAGATACGCAGTATTTT
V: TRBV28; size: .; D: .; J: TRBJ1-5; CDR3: CASSPEDRTENSNQPQHF; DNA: TGTGCCAGCAGTCCCGAAGACAGGACAGAGAATAGCAATCAGCCCCAGCATTTT
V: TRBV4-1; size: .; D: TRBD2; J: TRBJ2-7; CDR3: CASMGGTYEQYF; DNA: TGCGCCAGCATGGGGGGGACCTACGAGCAGTACTTC
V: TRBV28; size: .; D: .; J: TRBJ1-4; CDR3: CASLEWGTTNEKLFF; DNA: TGTGCCAGCCTTGAATGGGGCACAACTAATGAAAAACTGTTTTTT
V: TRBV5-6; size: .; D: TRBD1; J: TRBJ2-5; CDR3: CASSAPGTGGQETQYF; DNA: TGTGCCAGCAGCGCCCCCGGGACAGGGGGGCAAGAGACCCAGTACTTC
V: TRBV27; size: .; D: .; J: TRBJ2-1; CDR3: CASSPYVAPARPYNEQFF; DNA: TGTGCCAGCAGTCCGTACGTCGCGCCAGCGCGCCCCTACAATGAGCAGTTCTTC
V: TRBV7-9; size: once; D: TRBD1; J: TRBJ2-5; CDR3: CASSLGGTDRQETQYF; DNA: TGTGCCAGCAGCTTAGGGGGTACGGACAGGCAAGAGACCCAGTACTTC
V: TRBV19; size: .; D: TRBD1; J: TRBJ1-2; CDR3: CASSPGTGGSNYGYTF; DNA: TGTGCCAGTAGTCCCGGGACAGGGGGGAGTAACTATGGCTACACCTTC
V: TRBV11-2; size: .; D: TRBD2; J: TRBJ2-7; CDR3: CASSTPLAGVDEQYF; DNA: TGTGCCAGCAGCACCCCGCTAGCGGGAGTTGACGAGCAGTACTTC
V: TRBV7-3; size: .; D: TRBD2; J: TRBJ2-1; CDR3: CASSLQTSGTSEQFF; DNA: TGTGCCAGCAGCCTGCAGACTAGCGGGACGTCTGAGCAGTTCTTC
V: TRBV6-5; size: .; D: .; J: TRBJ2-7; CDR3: CASNRRDIGYEQYF; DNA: TGTGCCAGCAATCGCCGGGACATTGGCTACGAGCAGTACTTC
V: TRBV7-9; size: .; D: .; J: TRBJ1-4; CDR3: CASKQESNEKLFF; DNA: TGTGCCAGCAAACAGGAGAGTAATGAAAAACTGTTTTTT
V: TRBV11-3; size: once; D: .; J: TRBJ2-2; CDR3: CASSLEDARGTGELFF; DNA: TGTGCCAGCAGCTTAGAGGACGCTAGGGGCACCGGGGAGCTGTTTTTT
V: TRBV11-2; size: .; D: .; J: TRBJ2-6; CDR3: CASSWGSSGANVLTF; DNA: TGTGCCAGCAGCTGGGGCAGCTCTGGGGCCAACGTCCTGACTTTC
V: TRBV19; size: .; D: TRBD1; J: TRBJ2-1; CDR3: CASSTNGQGGLNEQFF; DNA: TGTGCCAGTAGTACCAACGGACAGGGGGGATTGAATGAGCAGTTCTTC
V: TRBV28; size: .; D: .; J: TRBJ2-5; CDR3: CASSTHGRETQYF; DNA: TGTGCCAGCAGTACCCACGGGAGAGAGACCCAGTACTTC
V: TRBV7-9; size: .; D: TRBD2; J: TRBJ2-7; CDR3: CASSFGSGAYEQYF; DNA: TGTGCCAGCAGCTTTGGCAGCGGGGCCTACGAGCAGTACTTC
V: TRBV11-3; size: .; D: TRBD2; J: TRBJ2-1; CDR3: CASSLGTSGYNEQFF; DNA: TGTGCCAGCAGCTTAGGGACTAGTGGCTACAATGAGCAGTTCTTC
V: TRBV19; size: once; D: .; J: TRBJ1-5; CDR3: CASRITEGSNQPQHF; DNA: TGTGCCAGTAGAATAACGGAGGGGAGCAATCAGCCCCAGCATTTT
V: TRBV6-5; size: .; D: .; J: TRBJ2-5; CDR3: CASSYFRQSQETQYF; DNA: TGTGCCAGCAGTTACTTCAGACAGAGCCAAGAGACCCAGTACTTC
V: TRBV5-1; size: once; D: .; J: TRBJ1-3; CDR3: CASSLRQAFSGNTIYF; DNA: TGCGCCAGCAGCTTACGGCAGGCTTTCTCTGGAAACACCATATATTTT
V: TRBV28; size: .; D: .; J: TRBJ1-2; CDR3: CASSPPGVPGYTF; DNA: TGTGCCAGCAGTCCACCCGGGGTTCCTGGCTACACCTTC
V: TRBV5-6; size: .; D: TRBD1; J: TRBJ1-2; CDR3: CASSPLTGGDGYTF; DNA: TGTGCCAGCAGCCCCCTGACAGGGGGGGATGGCTACACCTTC
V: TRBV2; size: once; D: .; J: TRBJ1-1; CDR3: CACWTENTEAFF; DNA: TGTGCCTGCTGGACAGAAAACACTGAAGCTTTCTTT
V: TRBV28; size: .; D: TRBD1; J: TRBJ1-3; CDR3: CASSPPGGNTIYF; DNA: TGTGCCAGCAGTCCCCCAGGGGGCAACACCATATATTTT
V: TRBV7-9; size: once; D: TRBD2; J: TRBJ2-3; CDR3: CASSRLAGAPDTQYF; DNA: TGTGCCAGCAGCCGACTAGCGGGAGCACCAGATACGCAGTATTTT
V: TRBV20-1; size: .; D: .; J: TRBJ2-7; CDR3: CSASTPGAQWEQYF; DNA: TGCAGTGCTAGTACCCCCGGAGCCCAGTGGGAGCAGTACTTC
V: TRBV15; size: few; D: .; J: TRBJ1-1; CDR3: CATSRDRESTEAFF; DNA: TGTGCCACCAGCAGAGACCGGGAGAGCACTGAAGCTTTCTTT
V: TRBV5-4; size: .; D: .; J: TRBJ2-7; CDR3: CASSSSGTPLDEQYF; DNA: TGTGCCAGCAGCTCGTCCGGGACACCCCTCGACGAGCAGTACTTC
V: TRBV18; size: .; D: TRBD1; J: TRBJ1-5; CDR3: CASSPTGQNQPQHF; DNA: TGTGCCAGCTCACCGACAGGGCAAAATCAGCCCCAGCATTTT